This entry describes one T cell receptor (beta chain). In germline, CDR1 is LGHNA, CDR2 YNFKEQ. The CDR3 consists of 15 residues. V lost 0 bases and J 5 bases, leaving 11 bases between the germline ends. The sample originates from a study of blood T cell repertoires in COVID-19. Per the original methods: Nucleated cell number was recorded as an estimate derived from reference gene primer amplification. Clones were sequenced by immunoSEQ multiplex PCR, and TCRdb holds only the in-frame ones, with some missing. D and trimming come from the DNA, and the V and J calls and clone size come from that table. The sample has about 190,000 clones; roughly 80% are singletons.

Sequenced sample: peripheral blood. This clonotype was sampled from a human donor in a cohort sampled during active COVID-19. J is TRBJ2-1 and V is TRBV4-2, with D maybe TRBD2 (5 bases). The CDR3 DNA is TGTGCCAGCAGCCAAGACCCAGCGGCCCACAATGAGCAGTTCTTC. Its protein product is CASSQDPAAHNEQFF.